This entry lists 21 T cell receptor beta chains sequenced from one sample in a study of CD8+ T cells in alopecia areata. The authors extracted RNA and reverse transcribed it into cDNA as the sequencing template. Some clones are missing from TCRdb's copy, which holds only in-frame ones; the method was immunoSEQ multiplex PCR. The sample has 150,000 or so clones, 40% to 65% seen once. The input for sequencing was CD8+ T cells sorted from blood, taken at week 0. Receptor source: a human donor with alopecia areata.

V is TRBV30 and J is TRBJ2-5; TRBD1 might be the D (5 bases). The germline gives CDR1 GTSNPN, CDR2 SVGIG (reference sequence). This CDR3 is built from 12 residues. V lost 4 bases and J lost 5, with 11 bases in between. CDR3 nucleotides: TGTGCCTGGAAAGGGGTAGAGGAGACCCAGTACTTC. Residues: CAWKGVEETQYF.

This clone came up a few times. The CDR3 nucleotides are TGTGCCAGCAGCTTAGCGCATGGGGACAGGAACACTGAAGCTTTCTTT. This gives the protein CASSLAHGDRNTEAFF. This chain uses TRBV7-9 with TRBJ1-1, with 7 bases aligning to TRBD1. Germline lookup yields CDR1 SEHNR and CDR2 FQNEAQ (reference sequence). The CDR3 is made up of 16 amino acids. Trimming at V came to 0 bases and at J to 1 base, leaving 5 bases not matched to a gene.

This clone came up once. The chain has TRBV9 and TRBJ2-7, with D possibly TRBD1 on 6 matching bases. The CDR3 extends over 14 amino acids. Germline CDR1 and CDR2: SGDLS and YYNGEE. The V end was cut by 3 bases, the J end by 1 base, with 11 bases between. The CDR3 DNA is TGTGCCAGCAGCGGGACAGAATCGTCCTACGAGCAGTACTTC. This sequence encodes CASSGTESSYEQYF.

The V gene is TRBV4-1, the J gene TRBJ2-7, with no clear D. Per germline, CDR1 MGHRA and CDR2 YSYEKL. Trimming removed 0 bases at V and 5 bases at J, with 11 bases between. The CDR3 has 14 amino acids. This CDR3 reads CASSQESPWDEQYF. CDR3 sequence (DNA): TGCGCCAGCAGCCAAGAGAGCCCTTGGGACGAGCAGTACTTC.

Comment on this clone: This same CDR3 is encoded by further DNA sequences in the sample. The V call is TRBV29-1, the J call TRBJ1-2; D remains ambiguous. Trimming pared 1 base from V and 11 bases from J, leaving 5 bases between. CDR1 SQVTM and CDR2 ANQGSEA come from the germline V gene. The CDR3 is made up of 9 amino acids. The CDR3 DNA is TGCAGCGTTGAAGGCGGGTACACCTTC. Its translation is CSVEGGYTF.

The J gene is TRBJ2-1, the V gene TRBV30, with 9 positions matching TRBD1. Germline assignment: CDR1 GTSNPN and CDR2 SVGIG (reference sequence). The trim removed 3 bases at V and 4 bases at J, leaving 4 bases unmatched. The CDR3 has 14 residues. This chain's CDR3 is CAWSKGQGYNEQFF. The CDR3 bases are TGTGCCTGGAGCAAAGGACAGGGGTACAATGAGCAGTTCTTC.

This rearrangement joins TRBV30 to TRBJ2-1; 8 positions match TRBD2. The CDR3 sequence is 13 residues long. V was clipped by 3 bases and J by 2 bases; unmatched bases: 0. Looked up from germline, CDR1 is GTSNPN and CDR2 is SVGIG (reference sequence). CDR3 loop: CAWSGGAYNEQFF. DNA of the CDR3: TGTGCCTGGAGCGGGGGGGCCTACAATGAGCAGTTCTTC.

The V and J genes are TRBV7-9 and TRBJ1-5; TRBD1 might be the D (6 bases). This CDR3 has 17 residues. The ends were cut back, 6 bases at V and 4 bases at J, with 22 bases in the middle. CDR1 is SEHNR, CDR2 FQNEAQ, per germline (reference sequence). The CDR3 nucleotides read TGTGCCAGCAGTACCACTCGGGCAGGGGAGTCGAATCAGCCCCAGCATTTT. Protein: CASSTTRAGESNQPQHF.

This chain connects TRBV7-2 to TRBJ1-5; D is perhaps TRBD1 (5 bases). V was clipped by 5 bases and J by 3 bases, with 11 bases between them. This CDR3 contains 14 residues. The germline V gene has CDR1 SGHTA and CDR2 FQGNSA. The DNA of the CDR3 is TGTGCCAGCAGCCCCGGGGGTGACAATCAGCCCCAGCATTTT. Residues: CASSPGGDNQPQHF. Drawing the rest from reference TRBV7-2 and TRBJ1-5, the complete variable domain is GAGVSQSPSNKVTEKGKDVELRCDPISGHTALYWYRQSLGQGLEFLIYFQGNSAPDKSGLPSDRFSAERTGGSVSTLTIQRTQQEDSAVYLCASSPGGDNQPQHFGDGTRLSIL.

The genes are TRBV13 and TRBJ2-1; D is ambiguous. Trimming left V 7 bases short and J 0 bases short, with 7 bases between. The germline gives CDR1 PRHDT, CDR2 FYEKMQ (reference sequence). CDR3 length: 13 residues. CDR3 residues: CASTSRSYNEQFF. CDR3 sequence (DNA): TGTGCCAGCACCAGCCGCTCCTACAATGAGCAGTTCTTC.

The sample holds a few counts of this clone. The chain is built from TRBV30 and TRBJ2-7; D might be TRBD2 (5 bases). CDR3 length: 12 residues. The germline CDR1 and CDR2 sequences are GTSNPN and SVGIG (reference sequence). V was pared by 3 bases and J by 3 bases, with 9 bases between. The CDR3 coding sequence is TGTGCCTGGAGCCTCACTAGCTACGAGCAGTACTTC. Translated: CAWSLTSYEQYF.

The sample holds one count of this clone. The chain uses TRBV4-1 and TRBJ2-3, with 8 positions matching TRBD2. CDR3 length: 17 amino acids. The germline V gene encodes CDR1 MGHRA and CDR2 YSYEKL. With V trimmed by 4 bases and J by 2 bases, 11 bases remained unmatched. The CDR3 protein is CASSPLERGPVTDTQYF. The CDR3, as DNA: TGCGCCAGCAGCCCACTGGAGCGGGGGCCTGTCACAGATACGCAGTATTTT.

This chain uses TRBV29-1 with TRBJ2-2, with TRBD1 identical over 10 bases. The CDR3 loop spans 13 amino acids. Trimming took 6 bases from V and 7 from J; bases not matched to a gene: 5. Germline CDR1 SQVTM, CDR2 ANQGSEA. The CDR3: CSVRTGGLGELFF. For the CDR3, the DNA is TGCAGCGTCCGGACAGGGGGACTCGGGGAGCTGTTTTTT.

This chain uses TRBV27 with TRBJ2-7; D is possibly TRBD1 (6 bases). The CDR3 extends over 13 amino acids. Germline CDR1 MNHEY, CDR2 SMNVEV (reference sequence). Between the trimmed V and J ends, which lost 3 bases and 6 bases, there was a span of 12 bases. The chain's CDR3 is CASSFSGAREQYF. The CDR3 bases are TGTGCCAGCAGTTTTTCAGGGGCACGCGAGCAGTACTTC.

Only a few counts were recorded for this clone. The rearrangement uses TRBV10-3 and TRBJ2-3, with D tentatively TRBD1 or TRBD2 (5 bases each). The CDR3 loop spans 15 amino acids. Trimming left V 6 bases short and J 8 bases short, with 21 bases between. Germline V gives CDR1 ENHRY, CDR2 SYGVKD. Written as DNA, the CDR3 is TGTGCCATCAGGGGTACAGGAGGCAAGGCGGGTACGCAGTATTTT. Translation: CAIRGTGGKAGTQYF.

This sequence joins TRBV30 and TRBJ2-1, with 8 nucleotides matching TRBD2. CDR1 GTSNPN and CDR2 SVGIG come from the germline V gene (reference sequence). V dropped 1 base and J dropped 7; count of bases not matched to a gene: 3. The length of the CDR3 is 13 residues. CDR3 region: CAWSGGTRNEQFF. CDR3 bases: TGTGCCTGGAGTGGAGGGACTAGGAATGAGCAGTTCTTC.

Concerning this clone itself: Other nucleotide sequences from this sample produce the same CDR3. The chain employs TRBV4-3 and TRBJ2-2; weak D call: TRBD2 (5 bases). The germline gives CDR1 LGHNA, CDR2 YSLEER. The V end was cut by 0 bases, the J end by 5 bases, with 7 bases between. This CDR3 comprises 14 residues. As DNA, the CDR3 is TGCGCCAGCAGCCAAGACCCGGGGACCGGGGAGCTGTTTTTT. Residues: CASSQDPGTGELFF.

This chain links TRBV7-9 with TRBJ2-7; the match to TRBD1 covers 7 bases. The V segment lost 5 bases and the J segment 4 bases; nucleotides outside the gene matches: 8. This CDR3 contains 14 residues. The germline CDR1 and CDR2 sequences are SEHNR and FQNEAQ (reference sequence). In DNA, the CDR3 is TGTGCCAGCAGCCCCTGGGACAGTTCTTACGAGCAGTACTTC. It codes for CASSPWDSSYEQYF.

Note on this clone: A read error may account for a junction end that differs from germline. This sequence joins TRBV11-2 and TRBJ2-2; D might be TRBD2 (5 bases). The CDR3 contains 16 residues. CDR1 and CDR2 from the germline V gene are SGHAT and FQNNGV. The DNA for the CDR3 is TGTGCCAGCAGCTTAAGGGTCTTTGACTACACCGGGGAACTGTTTTTT. It codes for CASSLRVFDYTGELFF.

Concerning this clone itself: This sample also contains other DNA sequences that code for the same CDR3. The chain joins TRBV23-1 to TRBJ2-1; D remains ambiguous. TRBV23-1 is assigned to the ORF class and has an uncertain function. This CDR3 comprises 12 residues. The V end lost 1 base, the J end lost 7 bases, and 5 bases lay between the germline ends. Written as DNA, the CDR3 is TGCGCCAGCAGTCAATTAGGGAATGAGCAGTTCTTC. Translated, it gives CASSQLGNEQFF.

The chain joins TRBV30 to TRBJ2-1; D may be TRBD1 (6 bases). V lost 2 bases and J 1 base, leaving 12 bases between the germline ends. Germline loops: CDR1 GTSNPN, CDR2 SVGIG (reference sequence). The CDR3 runs 15 residues. The CDR3 nucleotides read TGTGCCTGGAGTCCTGACAGGACATCCTACAATGAGCAGTTCTTC. This translates into CAWSPDRTSYNEQFF.